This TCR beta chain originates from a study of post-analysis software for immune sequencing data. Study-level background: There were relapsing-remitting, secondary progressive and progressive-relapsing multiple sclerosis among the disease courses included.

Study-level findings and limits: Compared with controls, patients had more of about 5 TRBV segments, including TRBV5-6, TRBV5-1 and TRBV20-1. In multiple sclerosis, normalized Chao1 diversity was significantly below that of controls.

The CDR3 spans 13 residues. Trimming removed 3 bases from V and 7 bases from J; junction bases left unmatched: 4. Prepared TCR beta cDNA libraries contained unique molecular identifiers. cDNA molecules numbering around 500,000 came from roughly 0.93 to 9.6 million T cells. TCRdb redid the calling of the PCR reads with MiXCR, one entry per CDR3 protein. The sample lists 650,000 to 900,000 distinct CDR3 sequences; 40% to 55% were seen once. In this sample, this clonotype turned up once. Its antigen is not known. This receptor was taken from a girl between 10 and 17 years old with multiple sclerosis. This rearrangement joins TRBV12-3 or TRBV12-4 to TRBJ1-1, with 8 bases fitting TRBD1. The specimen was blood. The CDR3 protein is CASSLTGVHEAFF. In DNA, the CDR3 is TGTGCCAGCAGTTTGACAGGGGTACATGAAGCTTTCTTT.